This paragraph covers one TCR beta chain sequence. Authors' processing steps: Using reference gene primer amplification, nucleated cell counts were estimated. Clones were sequenced by immunoSEQ multiplex PCR, and TCRdb holds only the in-frame ones, with some missing. The D gene and trimming were derived from the DNA, and the V and J assignments and clone size from that table. The table has 210,000 or so clones, 80% to 85% seen once. The sample originates from a study of blood T cell repertoires in COVID-19. Study-level background: T cells, B-cell-depleted T cells, or PBMCs supplied cDNA or gDNA.

The sequence was collected from a woman older than 75 with active or convalescent COVID-19. Source material: peripheral blood.

The CDR3 nucleotides read TGTGCCAGCAGCCCGGGACAGGGGGTTACTTTTCAGTACTTC. Amino acid sequence: CASSPGQGVTFQYF. This sequence joins TRBV6-7 and TRBJ2-4; 11 bases match TRBD1. TRBV6-7 is reported as an ORF; its role is uncertain. The CDR3 is 14 amino acids. After removal of 6 bases from V and 11 bases from J, the junction contained 9 bases not matched to a gene.